This TCR beta chain was found in a study of T cells in Graves' hyperthyroidism and ophthalmopathy. Amplified regions were TCR beta CDR3 sequences from RNA transcripts. The HTBI primer set was used in a first-round RT-PCR of the TCR CDR3. TCRdb reprocessed the multiplex PCR reads via MiXCR and lists one record per CDR3 protein. The sample lists 350,000 to 400,000 distinct CDR3 sequences; 15% were seen once. Patients counted as stable if ophthalmopathy did not develop within 18 months. This CDR3 contains 16 residues. The germline gives CDR1 MNHEY, CDR2 SMNVEV (reference sequence). The ends were cut back, 4 bases at V and 6 bases at J, with 16 bases in the middle.

The sample taken for sequencing was blood. The J gene is TRBJ1-6, the V gene TRBV27, with D possibly being TRBD1 (6 bases). The sequence derives from a woman aged 25 to 45 with Graves' hyperthyroidism. The CDR3 DNA sequence: TGTGCCAGCAGTTGGCGCGGGGGGGGCTCTAATTCACCCCTCCACTTT. Protein product: CASSWRGGGSNSPLHF.